This entry features one TCR beta chain sequence. What it binds is unknown. V was pared by 4 bases and J by 5 bases, with 19 bases between. CDR1 is SGHRS and CDR2 is YFSETQ in the germline V gene. The length of the CDR3 is 15 residues. Clones were sequenced by immunoSEQ multiplex PCR, and TCRdb holds only the in-frame ones, with some missing. The repertoire has tens of thousands of clones, less than 85% of them found once; the top ten carry about 11%. The sample is drawn from a study of OX40 agonist ivuxolimab in advanced cancers. Regarding the study as a whole: There was clonal expansion of CD4+ and CD8+ blood T cells by week 6 at 0.1 to 3.0 mg/kg. The study found that CD8+ T cells averaged more expanded clones than CD4+.

This sequence was found in an adult with an advanced solid tumor such as melanoma, head and neck, liver or kidney cancer. This sample comprised CD4+ or CD8+ T cells sorted from blood, obtained in a trial of the OX40 agonist ivuxolimab. This sequence joins TRBV5-1 and TRBJ2-7; maybe TRBD1 (6 bases). The CDR3 is CASSPNGQSADEQYF. In DNA form, the CDR3 reads TGCGCCAGCAGCCCGAACGGACAGAGCGCCGACGAGCAGTACTTC.